The TCR beta chain under discussion was sequenced for a study of human T cells and chemical hapten exposure (dated by TCRdb to the early 2020s). Study-wide context: For sensitization, 2% DPC in acetone was applied to a 2 cm by 2 cm area of upper inner arm skin. Throughout the study period of roughly 24 weeks, patients also received therapeutic DPC doses to the scalp every week. Patch testing was performed on the upper back with Finn chambers containing 0.01% DPC, and the patch tests were scored after 6 days according to International Contact Dermatitis Research Group standards. The mostly female patient cohort included alopecia areata with under or over 50% scalp involvement, alopecia totalis and alopecia universalis. The libraries were sequenced as a pool, and the TCR yield per sample differed mostly because of small variations in library volumes within the pool. The study tracked peripheral blood TCR repertoire changes in vivo during primary and secondary sensitization to the hapten diphenylcyclopropenone (DPC) in alopecia patients. Blood samples were taken from patients before sensitization (week 0) and at 2, 6 and about 24 weeks after DPC sensitization. About 28 alopecia patients gave blood for TCR sequencing at one to four time points (pre-sensitization, 2, 6 and 24 weeks).

In light of the paper, this sample's time point label describes: pre-sensitization, week 0. The treatment or condition label on this specimen signifies: therapeutic diphenylcyclopropenone sensitization with weekly scalp DPC. At every patch-test visit, the blood draw took place before the patch test was put on. Patients were considered eligible if aged 18 to 70, diagnosed with alopecia and deemed suitable for DPC therapy, and patients were excluded if pregnant. Total RNA was extracted from unfractionated whole blood that had been collected in Tempus Blood RNA tubes. The research as a whole found: Expanded TCRs formed significantly more large CDR3 similarity clusters than pre-sensitization or healthy control sets, consistent with antigen-driven responses. The number of PT1 expanded TCRs positively correlated with patch test score, significant at thresholds 8, 16 and 32 but not 4. Because every patient had alopecia, a presumed autoimmune disease, the patients' immune response might differ from that of healthy individuals. After repeated subsampling, the strength of the expansion versus patch-test correlation and the threshold at which it became significant changed. No change with DPC sensitization was found in the number of TCRs above 1 in 1000 frequency, and no evidence of global repertoire structure alterations was found.

Library preparation used RACE. Sequencing took place on a NextSeq 500. During library preparation, unique molecular identifiers were attached to individual cDNA molecules so that TCRs could be counted quantitatively and reproducibly. For every blood RNA sample, sequencing covered both the TCR alpha and TCR beta chains. The published analysis was carried out like this. Samples had a median of about 96,000 TCRs, with a range from about 20,000 to 690,600. V, J and CDR3 annotation of the TCR reads was carried out using the Decombinator software suite. To make PS versus PT1 abundance plots, every sample was subsampled to the same number of TCRs (28,000). TCRs were defined as expanded if absent before sensitization and observed at least eight times at the 2-week time point. TCRdb reran the public reads through fastp at Q25 and MiXCR, keeping productive beta chains. Merged by CDR3 protein, the rows form single entries marked with the most common genes and DNA. The V and J calls follow TCRdb's processing rather than the paper's. In all, the sample holds tens of thousands of distinct CDR3 sequences, and approximately 15% of those were seen once. The ten largest clones represent around 4.2% of the sample.

This clonotype was found a few times. This receptor's antigen is unknown. The sample holds no much larger clone one base away, and base qualities are not on file. Reading from cysteine to phenylalanine, the CDR3 counts 16 amino acids. Only the CDR3 region is kept as DNA, spanning 48 bases read in frame from base 1. The receptor was isolated from a woman in her forties or fifties with alopecia areata. Some clones in this sample may be carry-over from other donors' samples. Recombination connected TRBV12-2 to TRBJ1-6; the DNA was not compared with TRBD1, the D call given in the table. TRBV12-2 is a known pseudogene. The sequences come from whole blood, collected in connection with sensitization to the hapten diphenylcyclopropenone (DPC). Here the CDR3 is given as CASRFYRDRNNSPLHF. Read as DNA, the sequence is TGTGCAAGTCGCTTTTACCGGGACAGAAATAATTCACCCCTCCACTTT.